These 14 T cell receptor beta chains share one sample of origin, sequenced in a study of blood T cell repertoires in COVID-19. TCRdb's copy holds only in-frame clones and misses some; the assay was immunoSEQ multiplex PCR. The sample lists about 44,000 clones, over 75% occurring once. Sequencing was carried out using peripheral blood. All receptors come from a woman aged 40 to 50 with acute or convalescent COVID-19.

This chain connects TRBV5-4 to TRBJ1-6; D gene uncertain. The length of the CDR3 is 13 residues. V lost 5 bases and J 0 bases, leaving 3 bases between the germline ends. Germline loops: CDR1 SGHNT, CDR2 YYREEE (reference sequence). As DNA, the CDR3 is TGTGCCAGCAGTTACTCCTATAATTCACCCCTCCACTTT. Amino acid sequence: CASSYSYNSPLHF.

V and J are TRBV30 and TRBJ1-4, with TRBD1 matching over 9 bases. V was clipped by 5 bases and J by 8 bases; unmatched bases: 6. There are 13 residues in the CDR3. CDR1 and CDR2 (germline): GTSNPN, SVGIG (reference sequence). CDR3 amino acids: CAWQTGGREKLFF. As DNA, the CDR3 is TGTGCCTGGCAAACAGGGGGCAGGGAAAAACTGTTTTTT.

The chain's CDR3 is CASSSPGGGQSSYEQYF. CDR3 DNA sequence: TGTGCCAGCAGCTCCCCGGGGGGAGGGCAATCCTCCTACGAGCAGTACTTC. The chain joins TRBV5-6 to TRBJ2-7; 7 nucleotides match TRBD2. Germline-derived CDR1 and CDR2 are SGHDT and YYEEEE. The CDR3 is 17 amino acids. The ends lost 3 bases at V and 0 bases at J; junction bases unmatched: 12.

The CDR3 is CASSVGGRYQSTEAFF. CDR3 DNA: TGTGCCAGCAGCGTCGGAGGTCGATACCAGTCCACTGAAGCTTTCTTT. The chain uses TRBV9 and TRBJ1-1; unclear D gene. Looked up from germline, CDR1 is SGDLS and CDR2 is YYNGEE. V dropped 2 bases and J dropped 4 bases, with 18 bases sitting between them. The length of the CDR3 is 16 residues. Drawing the rest from reference TRBV9 and TRBJ1-1, the complete variable domain is DSGVTQTPKHLITATGQRVTLRCSPRSGDLSVYWYQQSLDQGLQFLIQYYNGEERAKGNILERFSAQQFPDLHSELNLSSLELGDSALYFCASSVGGRYQSTEAFFGQGTRLTVV.

This clone was recorded only once. The chain has TRBV12-3 or TRBV12-4 and TRBJ2-7, with D uncertain. This CDR3 is 12 amino acids long. Trimming pared 4 bases from V and 3 bases from J, leaving 7 bases between. The CDR3 loop is CASSYRDYEQYF. As DNA, the CDR3 is TGTGCCAGCAGTTATAGAGACTACGAGCAGTACTTC.

The V and J genes are TRBV5-1 and TRBJ1-2; the D gene is possibly TRBD1 (6 bases). V was pared by 2 bases and J by 8 bases, with 22 bases between. Germline CDR1 is SGHRS and CDR2 is YFSETQ. CDR3 size: 16 residues. In nucleotides, the CDR3 is TGCGCCAGCAGCTTTTGGACAGATACTTTCTCGGGCGGCTACACCTTC. As protein: CASSFWTDTFSGGYTF.

The chain has TRBV5-1 and TRBJ1-1, with D perhaps matching TRBD1 (5 bases). V gave up 5 bases and J gave up 1 base, with 12 bases separating them. This CDR3 contains 14 residues. From germline, CDR1 is SGHRS and CDR2 YFSETQ. The CDR3 reads CASRADIGNTEAFF. CDR3 sequence (DNA): TGCGCCAGCAGGGCGGACATAGGGAACACTGAAGCTTTCTTT.

As concerns this clone: The same CDR3 can be traced to other DNA sequences in this sample. The chain carries TRBV12-3 or TRBV12-4 and TRBJ1-5, with a weak D call TRBD1 (6 bases). V was shortened by 5 bases and J by 2 bases, with 7 bases between the two germline ends. CDR3 size: 13 residues. This chain's CDR3 is CASSRQGNQPQHF. Here the CDR3 DNA reads TGTGCCAGCAGTAGACAGGGCAATCAGCCCCAGCATTTT.

V usage is TRBV29-1 and J usage is TRBJ2-2; 9 nucleotides align to TRBD1. The CDR3 spans 15 residues. Germline loops: CDR1 SQVTM, CDR2 ANQGSEA. J gave up 4 bases and V 1 base, and 4 bases lay outside the gene matches. CDR3 bases: TGCAGCGTTGAAGGGGACAGGGTGGCCACCGGGGAGCTGTTTTTT. Translated, it gives CSVEGDRVATGELFF.

The chain is built from TRBV4-1 and TRBJ1-6; perhaps TRBD1 as D (5 bases). V lost 4 bases and J lost 10, with 17 bases in between. The CDR3 runs 15 residues. CDR1 is MGHRA, CDR2 YSYEKL, per germline. The CDR3 spells CASSPRQGGRSPLHF. The CDR3 DNA follows: TGCGCCAGCAGCCCGCGGCAGGGAGGTAGGTCACCCCTCCACTTT.

The chain links TRBV18 to TRBJ1-2; D not resolved. This CDR3 has 13 amino acids. Germline V gene sequence: CDR1 KGHSH, CDR2 LQKENI. Trimming took 3 bases from V and 6 from J, leaving 11 bases between them. In DNA, the CDR3 is TGTGCCAGCTCACCTGGAGGGCAGAATGGCTACACCTTC. Translation: CASSPGGQNGYTF. The full variable domain, its missing parts supplied by reference TRBV18 and TRBJ1-2, is NAGVMQNPRHLVRRRGQEARLRCSPMKGHSHVYWYRQLPEEGLKFMVYLQKENIIDESGMPKERFSAEFPKEGPSILRIQQVVRGDSAAYFCASSPGGQNGYTFGSGTRLTVV.

The sample holds a few counts of this clone. Here the CDR3 reads CASSQETGERIAFF. The CDR3, as DNA: TGTGCCAGCAGCCAAGAGACAGGGGAAAGGATCGCTTTCTTT. The chain recombines TRBV3-1 (or the pseudogene TRBV3-2) with TRBJ1-1, with 8 bases that match TRBD1. CDR1 is LGHDT and CDR2 is YNNKEL in the germline V gene (reference sequence). The CDR3 covers 14 residues. With 0 bases clipped from V and 11 bases from J, the junction kept 8 bases outside the gene matches.

This CDR3 is CASSYSSGRGYNEQFF. CDR3 coding DNA: TGTGCCAGCAGTTACTCGTCCGGGAGGGGGTACAATGAGCAGTTCTTC. The chain links TRBV6-5 to TRBJ2-1, with 8 bases fitting TRBD2. Germline V CDR1 and CDR2: MNHEY, SVGAGI. V shed 0 bases, J shed 4 bases, and the junction held 5 bases outside the gene matches. There are 16 residues in the CDR3.

Note on this clone: The sample carries other DNA sequences with the same CDR3. The chain links TRBV2 to TRBJ2-5, with D possibly TRBD2 on 5 matching bases. The germline CDR1 and CDR2 sequences are SNHLY and FYNNEI. The ends were cut back, 4 bases at V and 2 bases at J, with 8 bases in the middle. There are 13 residues in the CDR3. CDR3 protein: CASSGGLQETQYF. Written as DNA, the CDR3 is TGTGCCAGCAGTGGCGGGTTGCAAGAGACCCAGTACTTC. Full variable domain (outside the CDR3, taken from reference TRBV2 and TRBJ2-5): EPEVTQTPSHQVTQMGQEVILRCVPISNHLYFYWYRQILGQKVEFLVSFYNNEISEKSEIFDDQFSVERPDGSNFTLKIRSTKLEDSAMYFCASSGGLQETQYFGPGTRLLVL.